This T cell receptor beta chain was recorded in a study of cytomegalovirus exposure and HLA in healthy donors (dated by TCRdb to the late 2010s). With respect to the entire study: In an earlier analysis of 450 to 750 of the donors, less than 350 Gb of sequence data and 117 million unique TCR beta sequences from roughly 180 million T cells were reported. An early release that covered 640 HLA-typed donors contained approximately 300 gigabases of sequencing data and about 84 million unique TCR sequences. Of the 300 to 500 genotyped donors, 80% to 90% were placed in the genetic ancestry cluster associated with self-reported Caucasian donors. The study aimed to test whether signatures of past pathogen exposure could be identified by cataloging public T cell receptors. The study profiled the T cell repertoires of under 850 subjects by immunosequencing and related them to cytomegalovirus serostatus. In addition to the first cohort of several hundred subjects, a separate validation cohort of 120 different subjects was used. To predict cytomegalovirus infection status, the study brought together high-throughput TCR immunosequencing, statistical association of individual TCRs with disease status, and machine learning. To study patterns of TCR occurrence, a later analysis re-analyzed previously published TCR beta repertoires from 700 or so donors and added high-resolution HLA genotyping. The later analysis used no new phenotypic data to find candidate immune exposures, relying instead on TCR beta sequences and their occurrence across donors. In an earlier analysis of several hundred of the donors, high-throughput TCR beta sequencing was used to judge whether each TCR beta V gene segment behaved as functional or pseudogenic. Alongside the repertoire data, information on donor age, sex, ethnicity and CMV serostatus was compiled. In a later genetic analysis, genome-wide SNP genotypes for about three fifths of the roughly 670 donors were used, and that subset was treated as a discovery cohort. All discovery cohort repertoires had been generated on a single sequencing platform. Class I and class II HLA loci were covered by the typing at four-digit resolution. The number of donors typed differed by locus, with roughly 620-640 for A, B, C, DRB1 and DQB1, over 500 for DQA1, 600 to 610 for DPA1, and about 450 for DPB1. Because of strong linkage in the cohort, 4 to 6 DR-DQ haplotypes were treated as single units for association and clustering. On average, roughly 240,000 unique TCR beta nucleotide sequences were sequenced per donor among more than 350 genotyped donors of the cohort, with roughly 18% of those sequences being non-productive. Study-wide conclusions, independent of this receptor: HLA typing was unavailable for some donors at each locus, so association tests used only the typed subset. According to a later genetic analysis, donors in an Asian-associated ancestry cluster had fewer N-insertions in productive TCRs than the approximately 700-donor mean. In an earlier analysis of around 600 of the donors, most TCR beta V segments were observed in productive rearrangements about 90% or about 30% of the time, broadly matching IMGT annotations. The authors suggested that the approach could potentially be generalized to other disease states and immunological phenotypes. When HLA alleles, especially DR and DQ, strongly co-occurred, TCR associations were difficult to assign to individual alleles. In vitro tests confirmed that a few of the cytomegalovirus-associated TCR beta chains recognize cytomegalovirus antigens. The earlier analysis of nearly 600 of the donors excluded some 15 rarely observed V segments, including chromosome 9 orphons, because counts were too low. In a later analysis, the rate of TCR association differed among HLA loci, with DRB1 alleles having the most associated TCRs and HLA-C alleles having the fewest. The classifier was reported to diagnose cytomegalovirus status with high specificity and sensitivity in both the original and validation cohorts. A further reported finding was that TCR beta sequences accurately predicted the HLA-A and HLA-B alleles for most subjects in the first cohort. The study listed 170 or so TCR beta chains as associated with cytomegalovirus. At a false discovery rate of 0.05, a later analysis linked around 15,000 TCR beta sequences to specific HLA alleles. In a later analysis, HLA-associated TCR beta chains were found to be more clonally expanded and to have lower generation probabilities than equally common non-associated chains. Roughly uniform sequencing depth across donors was assumed in presence/absence analyses, although this assumption may not hold. The sequencing pipeline was judged likely to have produced a cluster of highly shared sequence variants as a technical artifact. V-gene and J-gene trimming of TCR beta chains was associated with a missense DCLRE1C variant in a later genetic analysis, and the association was replicated in an independent cohort. According to a later analysis, parvovirus B19, influenza, CMV and Epstein-Barr virus appeared linked to several top co-occurrence clusters. CMV serostatus was the only immune exposure information available for the cohort. A later analysis found that most CMV-associated TCR beta chains appeared HLA-restricted, with HLA associations seemingly driven largely by CMV exposure. The cohort was sequenced for TCR beta chains only, and without alpha or paired-chain data the features that could be detected were limited. Correlated functional status among segregating V segments might reflect linkage disequilibrium, but an unknown experimental factor could not be ruled out. While some public TCRs were present in many individuals, most TCR sequences turned up only very rarely across donors. Some IMGT-functional V segments, including TRBV6-2 and TRBV6-3, could not be distinguished by the 87-base-pair reads and were therefore excluded.

As to this clone: The target of this receptor is not known. There are no base qualities to consult, and no much larger clone falls within one base.

Library generation was performed with the immunoSEQ multiplex PCR assay. A mixture of 60 forward primers for TCR Vbeta segments and 13 reverse primers for TCR Jbeta segments was used in the multiplex PCR. Amplification of the CDR3 region of rearranged TCR beta genes was performed with a multiplex PCR assay on genomic DNA. On the Illumina HiSeq System, the amplified TCR beta libraries were sequenced as 87-base-pair reads. In the source study's methods: A later analysis counted about 82 million unique TCR beta chains across the 500 to 850 repertoires, and some 11 million of these chains were shared by at least two donors. Raw reads were error-corrected and collapsed into unique sequences with a nearest-neighbor algorithm that merged closely related sequences to remove PCR and sequencing errors. CDR3 sequences were aligned to IMGT reference sequences to assign V, D and J gene segments. For a sequence to be retained, a match of at least six nucleotides to both a V gene segment and a J gene segment was required. A rearrangement was called productive if the CDR3 had no stop codons and remained in frame with V and J, and every other rearrangement was called non-productive. CDR3 was defined by IMGT convention, running from the second conserved V-encoded cysteine to the conserved J-encoded phenylalanine. Sequences without an unambiguous match to a single V gene segment were excluded from the earlier analysis of almost 600 of the donors. An earlier analysis of roughly 590 of the donors called V segments functional above 56.7% productive rearrangements and segregating when the between-donor standard deviation exceeded 5%. To diagnose cytomegalovirus status from the catalog of TCR beta chain sequences, a statistical classification framework was built. In a later analysis, TCR nucleotide sequences were compared against IMGT/GENE-DB human TR gene sequences so that V and J genes could be assigned. Using the TCRdist pipeline, a later analysis assigned CDR3 sequences along with most-parsimonious VDJ recombination scenarios. In a later analysis, each TCR beta chain was defined by its CDR3 amino acid sequence together with its V-gene family, and reads without a unique V-gene family were excluded. To address suspected cross-contamination and a sequencing artifact, a later analysis removed 450 to 700 highly shared, low-generation-probability nucleotide sequences. A later analysis calculated a clonal expansion index for each public chain from normalized within-repertoire ranks of inferred template counts. In a later analysis, generation probabilities were computed with a VDJ recombination model fitted to out-of-frame rearrangements, and the resulting probabilities were checked against IGoR. Hypergeometric tests were used in a later analysis to score TCR-TCR, TCR-HLA and TCR-CMV co-occurrence, with a repertoire-size bias correction applied to the TCR pairs. A later analysis estimated false discovery rates by permuting HLA or CMV assignments 20 times. In a later analysis, co-occurring TCRs were grouped with DBSCAN, and TCRdist sequence similarity was added when clustering was performed within HLA-allele-positive subsets. For co-occurrence clustering, repertoires with fewer than 30,000 or more than 120,000 public chains were excluded, along with four to six repertoires with anomalous nucleotide sharing. Held by TCRdb, this immuneACCESS table contains in-frame sequences only and omits some clones. Under half of the omission traces to an unresolved V gene where checked; the cause of the rest is unknown. V, J and clone size are those of that table, while D and trimming were read from the DNA. In all, the sample holds fewer than 120,000 clones, and over 60% of those were seen once. Under 3% of the sample rests with the top ten.

From the cysteine up to the phenylalanine, the CDR3 has a length of 13 residues. Only the CDR3 portion is preserved as DNA: 39 bases, with reading frame beginning at the first base. The germline ends are 10 bases apart after V is trimmed by 3 bases and J by 8 bases. CDR1 and CDR2 are read off the germline V gene as MNHNS and SASEGT. The cohort consisted of 670 or so healthy bone marrow donors. At the time of sampling, all cohort members were nominally healthy, though unrecorded immune exposures were likely present. The donor was CMV seropositive and belonged to the group of around 300 seropositive cohort members. A peripheral blood sample was collected from each donor, and TCR beta sequencing was performed on peripheral blood mononuclear cells. Genomic DNA extraction from the blood cell samples was performed with the Qiagen DNeasy Blood Extraction Kit.

The receptor's source is a woman aged 55-75 years in good health and CMV-seropositive. The rearrangement joined TRBV6-1 to TRBJ2-2; the best D guess is TRBD2, with 5 bases matching. Sequenced: PBMCs. CDR3 loop: CASSDLALGELFF. The DNA sequence is as follows: TGTGCCAGCAGTGACTTAGCGTTAGGGGAGCTGTTTTTT.